Listed here are 5 T cell receptor beta chains from one sample, sequenced in a study of Ad26.COV2.S vaccination and SARS-CoV-2 variants. As for treatment: 19 received Ad26.COV2.S at low or high dose, single or two shots; about five received placebo; per-sample allocation not given. Collection of the samples took place on day 63 after the first injection of vaccine or placebo. Libraries were prepared by immunoSEQ multiplex PCR; TCRdb keeps only in-frame clonotypes and omits some of them. Counted here are 350,000 to 500,000 clones, around 90% occurring once; the ten biggest clones make up less than 5.5%. The material was peripheral blood, obtained in a trial of Ad26.COV2.S vaccine versus placebo. The receptor source for this set is a person aged 18 to 59 who received the Ad26.COV2.S COVID-19 vaccine or a placebo.

This clone was observed a single time. This rearrangement joins TRBV19 to TRBJ2-5, with a possible D match to TRBD1 (5 bases). Germline V gives CDR1 LNHDA, CDR2 SQIVND (reference sequence). V lost 6 bases to trimming and J lost 9 bases, with 20 bases between them. The CDR3 covers 14 residues. The CDR3 nucleotides read TGTGCCAGTAGCCAAGCAGGAAGCTCAGGGTCCCAGTACTTC. It codes for CASSQAGSSGSQYF. Full variable domain (missing parts from reference TRBV19 and TRBJ2-5): DGGITQSPKYLFRKEGQNVTLSCEQNLNHDAMYWYRQDPGQGLRLIYYSQIVNDFQKGDIAEGYSVSREKKESFPLTVTSAQKNPTAFYLCASSQAGSSGSQYFGPGTRLLVL.

About this clone itself: One end of the junction varies from germline; a read error may be responsible. V and J are TRBV7-3 and TRBJ2-1; D is possibly TRBD1 (5 bases). Germline loops: CDR1 SGHTA, CDR2 FQGTGA. The CDR3 loop spans 14 amino acids. The CDR3 reads CVSSLGLGAHEQFF. As DNA, the CDR3 is TGTGTCAGCAGCTTAGGGCTAGGGGCCCATGAGCAGTTCTTC.

The gene calls are TRBV29-1 and TRBJ2-1; a weak D match, TRBD1 (6 bases). V was trimmed by 6 bases and J by 6 bases, leaving 12 bases between them. The CDR3 runs 12 residues. Germline assignment: CDR1 SQVTM and CDR2 ANQGSEA. The CDR3 loop is CSVGDRFNEQFF. The CDR3, as DNA: TGCAGCGTCGGAGACAGGTTCAATGAGCAGTTCTTC.

This rearrangement joins TRBV28 to TRBJ1-3, with a possible D match to TRBD1 (5 bases). CDR3 size: 14 residues. V lost 6 bases, J lost 4 bases, and 13 bases lay in between. Germline CDR1 reads MDHEN; CDR2 reads SYDVKM. CDR3 residues: CASSFRVTGNTIYF. For the CDR3, the DNA is TGTGCCAGCAGCTTCAGGGTTACAGGAAACACCATATATTTT.

The chain links TRBV28 to TRBJ1-1; TRBD1 agrees at 8 bases. After removal of 4 bases from V and 1 base from J, the junction contained 5 bases not matched to a gene. This CDR3 comprises 15 residues. Per the germline V gene, CDR1 is MDHEN and CDR2 is SYDVKM. The CDR3 coding sequence is TGTGCCAGCAGTTCGACAGGGGTTGGGAACACTGAAGCTTTCTTT. This sequence encodes CASSSTGVGNTEAFF.